This T cell receptor (beta chain) was sequenced in a study of blood T cells in healthy people across ages. This CDR3 has 12 residues. V lost 3 bases and J lost 8, with 13 bases in between. Looked up from germline, CDR1 is DFQATT and CDR2 is SNEGSKA (reference sequence). Sample-barcoded 5' priming and a J-beta primer mix drove a second PCR of roughly 6 to 12 cycles. TCRdb used MiXCR to reprocess the 5' RACE reads, holding one entry per CDR3 protein. The sample includes roughly 1,000,000 distinct CDR3 sequences, about 25% of them seen just once. This clonotype was seen more than once but under ten times. The same specimen was also included in a second study, on T cells of mothers and their children.

The sample taken for sequencing was blood. This sequence was found in a girl aged 2-9 years in good health. This sequence joins TRBV20-1 and TRBJ1-2; D gene ambiguous. The CDR3 region has the DNA TGCAGTGCTAGTGACCGTAGTGGGGGCTACACCTTC. Its translation is CSASDRSGGYTF.